The rows below give T cell receptor beta chains drawn from one sample of a study of cytomegalovirus exposure and HLA in healthy donors. TCRdb's copy holds only in-frame clones and misses some; the assay was immunoSEQ multiplex PCR. The table lists around 150,000 clones, 55% to 80% of them singletons, with around 4.5% in the top ten. Specimen: PBMCs. The receptors stem from a woman under 30 in good health and CMV-seropositive. Both conserved end residues are part of each CDR3. Fields, in order: CDR3 length, D gene, V gene, J gene, clone size, CDR3 protein. D genes are given only for firm matches. The size entry is marked missing in some rows and otherwise reads once, few, many or a size class.

len: 16
d_gene: -
v_gene: TRBV6-5
j_gene: TRBJ2-7
abundance: -
CDR3aa: CASSYSKLATINEQYF

len: 12
d_gene: -
v_gene: TRBV29-1
j_gene: TRBJ2-1
abundance: few
CDR3aa: CSVERQNNEQFF

len: 16
d_gene: -
v_gene: TRBV7-8
j_gene: -
abundance: -
CDR3aa: CASSLVAGLNSYEQYF

len: 11
d_gene: TRBD2
v_gene: TRBV10-3
j_gene: TRBJ2-7
abundance: -
CDR3aa: CAIRGGAEQYF

len: 17
d_gene: -
v_gene: TRBV18
j_gene: TRBJ1-4
abundance: -
CDR3aa: CASSPFRGGREGEKLFF

len: 19
d_gene: -
v_gene: TRBV7-6
j_gene: TRBJ2-3
abundance: -
CDR3aa: CASSLARRRGQRGTDTQYF

len: 11
d_gene: -
v_gene: TRBV10-1
j_gene: TRBJ1-2
abundance: few
CDR3aa: CASRGGYGYTF

len: 18
d_gene: -
v_gene: TRBV27
j_gene: TRBJ2-6
abundance: -
CDR3aa: CASSAWGSIFSGANVLTF

len: 11
d_gene: -
v_gene: TRBV6-1
j_gene: TRBJ1-6
abundance: -
CDR3aa: CASSDYSPLHF

len: 14
d_gene: -
v_gene: TRBV18
j_gene: TRBJ2-7
abundance: -
CDR3aa: CASSPQGQGYEQYF

len: 18
d_gene: TRBD2
v_gene: TRBV7-2
j_gene: TRBJ2-2
abundance: -
CDR3aa: CASSLALGLAGEGGELFF

len: 14
d_gene: -
v_gene: TRBV10-3
j_gene: TRBJ1-6
abundance: -
CDR3aa: CAIRMDKVRGPLHF

len: 14
d_gene: TRBD1
v_gene: TRBV6-1
j_gene: TRBJ1-4
abundance: -
CDR3aa: CASSSGTGFEKLFF

len: 15
d_gene: TRBD2
v_gene: TRBV4-1
j_gene: TRBJ2-7
abundance: -
CDR3aa: CASSHPGLAQEEQYF

len: 14
d_gene: -
v_gene: TRBV6-5
j_gene: TRBJ1-1
abundance: -
CDR3aa: CASSYGTLNTEAFF

len: 12
d_gene: -
v_gene: TRBV7-9
j_gene: TRBJ2-1
abundance: -
CDR3aa: CASSRTDNEQFF

len: 19
d_gene: -
v_gene: TRBV15
j_gene: TRBJ2-1
abundance: -
CDR3aa: CATSPQGISVPSSYNEQFF

len: 15
d_gene: TRBD1
v_gene: TRBV10-1
j_gene: -
abundance: few
CDR3aa: CASSEGQGAAHEQYF

len: 12
d_gene: -
v_gene: TRBV30
j_gene: TRBJ2-5
abundance: -
CDR3aa: CAWSGQAETQYF

len: 14
d_gene: TRBD1
v_gene: TRBV29-1
j_gene: TRBJ2-4
abundance: -
CDR3aa: CSGGTGGPRNIQYF

len: 12
d_gene: TRBD1
v_gene: TRBV15
j_gene: TRBJ1-1
abundance: -
CDR3aa: CATSRYRGGAFF

len: 12
d_gene: -
v_gene: TRBV5-4
j_gene: TRBJ1-3
abundance: -
CDR3aa: CAFYSNGNTIYF

len: 14
d_gene: TRBD2
v_gene: TRBV5-4
j_gene: TRBJ2-3
abundance: -
CDR3aa: CASSLRLAGDTQYF

len: 12
d_gene: -
v_gene: TRBV5-1
j_gene: TRBJ2-3
abundance: -
CDR3aa: CASSDEGDTQYF

len: 13
d_gene: -
v_gene: TRBV5-4
j_gene: TRBJ1-3
abundance: -
CDR3aa: CASSSGHGNTIYF

len: 14
d_gene: -
v_gene: TRBV7-9
j_gene: TRBJ1-6
abundance: -
CDR3aa: CASSSSGLHSPLHF

len: 14
d_gene: -
v_gene: TRBV6-5
j_gene: TRBJ1-3
abundance: -
CDR3aa: CASSYSNSGNTIYF

len: 15
d_gene: -
v_gene: TRBV6-6
j_gene: TRBJ2-7
abundance: -
CDR3aa: CASMGQQTGSYEQYF

len: 14
d_gene: -
v_gene: TRBV28
j_gene: TRBJ1-3
abundance: -
CDR3aa: CASSLTVPGNTIYF

len: 13
d_gene: TRBD1
v_gene: TRBV19
j_gene: TRBJ1-2
abundance: few
CDR3aa: CASRQGSNYGYTF

len: 14
d_gene: -
v_gene: TRBV18
j_gene: TRBJ2-5
abundance: -
CDR3aa: CASSPRQIQETQYF

len: 13
d_gene: -
v_gene: TRBV4-1
j_gene: TRBJ1-2
abundance: -
CDR3aa: CASSQDVTRGYTF

len: 15
d_gene: -
v_gene: TRBV28
j_gene: TRBJ1-5
abundance: few
CDR3aa: CASSLKGFSNQPQHF

len: 19
d_gene: -
v_gene: TRBV14
j_gene: TRBJ2-2
abundance: -
CDR3aa: CASSQVSDRIRLSTGELFF

len: 16
d_gene: -
v_gene: TRBV14
j_gene: TRBJ2-1
abundance: -
CDR3aa: CASSQDEGEYDNEQFF

len: 16
d_gene: -
v_gene: TRBV5-5
j_gene: TRBJ1-4
abundance: -
CDR3aa: CASSLALAGQGEKLFF

len: 14
d_gene: TRBD1
v_gene: TRBV7-2
j_gene: TRBJ1-2
abundance: -
CDR3aa: CASNPSGTGYGYTF

len: 13
d_gene: -
v_gene: TRBV7-2
j_gene: TRBJ2-3
abundance: -
CDR3aa: CASSSQHTDTQYF

len: 14
d_gene: TRBD1
v_gene: TRBV30
j_gene: TRBJ2-1
abundance: -
CDR3aa: CAWSGGTGINEQFF

len: 13
d_gene: -
v_gene: TRBV6-5
j_gene: TRBJ2-2
abundance: -
CDR3aa: CASIGTNTGELFF

len: 16
d_gene: TRBD2
v_gene: TRBV4-3
j_gene: TRBJ2-3
abundance: -
CDR3aa: CASSLLAGGPADTQYF

len: 18
d_gene: TRBD1
v_gene: TRBV18
j_gene: TRBJ2-3
abundance: few
CDR3aa: CASSPPGQGLQGTDTQYF

len: 14
d_gene: TRBD1
v_gene: TRBV2
j_gene: TRBJ1-2
abundance: once
CDR3aa: CASSPQTGGSGYTF

len: 12
d_gene: -
v_gene: TRBV30
j_gene: TRBJ1-4
abundance: -
CDR3aa: CAWEGGNEKLFF

len: 13
d_gene: -
v_gene: TRBV28
j_gene: TRBJ2-1
abundance: -
CDR3aa: CASSLNGDNEQFF

len: 17
d_gene: -
v_gene: TRBV7-9
j_gene: TRBJ2-6
abundance: -
CDR3aa: CASSLELSSSGANVLTF

len: 16
d_gene: -
v_gene: TRBV11-2
j_gene: TRBJ1-1
abundance: -
CDR3aa: CASSQKIDRQNTEAFF

len: 17
d_gene: TRBD1
v_gene: TRBV15
j_gene: TRBJ1-2
abundance: -
CDR3aa: CATSREGRGPIGYGYTF

len: 13
d_gene: -
v_gene: TRBV6-1
j_gene: TRBJ2-5
abundance: -
CDR3aa: CASSDIETGTQYF

len: 16
d_gene: TRBD2
v_gene: TRBV4-1
j_gene: TRBJ2-2
abundance: once
CDR3aa: CASSLSAGEYTGELFF

len: 15
d_gene: -
v_gene: TRBV25-1
j_gene: TRBJ2-6
abundance: -
CDR3aa: CASSLPGSGANVLTF

len: 18
d_gene: TRBD1
v_gene: TRBV18
j_gene: TRBJ1-1
abundance: few
CDR3aa: CASSQTGEPRVTNTEAFF

len: 12
d_gene: -
v_gene: TRBV19
j_gene: TRBJ1-2
abundance: -
CDR3aa: CASSSGRIHYTF

len: 16
d_gene: -
v_gene: TRBV5-4
j_gene: TRBJ1-2
abundance: -
CDR3aa: CASSRPGEPGVYGYTF

len: 15
d_gene: -
v_gene: TRBV6-5
j_gene: TRBJ1-1
abundance: -
CDR3aa: CASSRSSPMNTEAFF